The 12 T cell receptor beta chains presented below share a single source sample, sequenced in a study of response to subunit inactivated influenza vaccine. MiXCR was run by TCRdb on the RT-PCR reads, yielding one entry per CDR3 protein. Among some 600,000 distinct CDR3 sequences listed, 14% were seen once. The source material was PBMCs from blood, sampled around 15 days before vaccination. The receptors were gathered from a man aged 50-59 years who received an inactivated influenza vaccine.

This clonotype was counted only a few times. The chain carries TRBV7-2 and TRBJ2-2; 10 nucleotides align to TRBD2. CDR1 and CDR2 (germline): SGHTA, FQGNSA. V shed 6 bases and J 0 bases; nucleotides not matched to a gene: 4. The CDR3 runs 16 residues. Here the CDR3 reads CASRPTSGANTGELFF. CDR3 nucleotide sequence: TGTGCCAGCAGGCCCACTAGCGGGGCGAACACCGGGGAGCTGTTTTTT. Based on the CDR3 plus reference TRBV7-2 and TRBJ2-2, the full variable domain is GAGVSQSPSNKVTEKGKDVELRCDPISGHTALYWYRQSLGQGLEFLIYFQGNSAPDKSGLPSDRFSAERTGGSVSTLTIQRTQQEDSAVYLCASRPTSGANTGELFFGEGSRLTVL.

The CDR3 here is CASSPVPASNTDTQYF. The CDR3 region has the DNA TGTGCCAGCTCACCAGTTCCAGCGTCCAACACAGATACGCAGTATTTT. J is TRBJ2-3 and V is TRBV18; no firm D call. CDR3 size: 16 residues. The V end lost 2 bases, the J end lost 2 bases, and 14 bases lay between the germline ends. Germline-derived CDR1 and CDR2 are KGHSH and LQKENI.

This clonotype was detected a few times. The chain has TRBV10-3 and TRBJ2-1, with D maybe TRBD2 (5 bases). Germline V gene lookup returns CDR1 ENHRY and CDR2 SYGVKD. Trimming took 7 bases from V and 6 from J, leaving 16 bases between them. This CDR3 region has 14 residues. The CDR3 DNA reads TGTGCCATCAAGACGGGGATGGACCGCAATGAGCAGTTCTTC. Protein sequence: CAIKTGMDRNEQFF.

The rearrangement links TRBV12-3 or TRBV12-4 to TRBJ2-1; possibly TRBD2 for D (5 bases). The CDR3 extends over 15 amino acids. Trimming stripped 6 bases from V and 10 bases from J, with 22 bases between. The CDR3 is CASRPREKVYVEQFF. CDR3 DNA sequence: TGTGCCAGCAGGCCGAGGGAAAAGGTTTACGTGGAGCAGTTCTTC.

CDR3 in DNA: TGCGCCAGCAGCCAAGGGAAGCGGAGAGGGAATGAGCAGTTCTTC. It specifies CASSQGKRRGNEQFF. The chain carries TRBV4-3 and TRBJ2-1; possible D gene TRBD2, 5 bases. Trimming pared 1 base from V and 7 bases from J, leaving 14 bases between. The CDR3 is 15 residues long. Per the germline V gene, CDR1 is LGHNA and CDR2 is YSLEER.

The CDR3 nucleotides are TGCGCCAGCAAGCCGACAATCGGGCTGGGAGCGGAGACCCAGTACTTC. It specifies CASKPTIGLGAETQYF. V is TRBV5-1 and J is TRBJ2-5; weak D call: TRBD2 (5 bases). The germline V and J ends were trimmed by 6 bases and 5 bases, with 23 bases remaining between them. Germline CDR1 reads SGHRS; CDR2 reads YFSETQ. This CDR3 region has 16 residues.

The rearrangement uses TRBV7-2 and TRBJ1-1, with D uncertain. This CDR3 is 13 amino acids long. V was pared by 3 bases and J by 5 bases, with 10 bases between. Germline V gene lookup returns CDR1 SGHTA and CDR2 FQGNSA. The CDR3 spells CASSFERETEAFF. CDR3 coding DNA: TGTGCCAGCAGCTTTGAAAGGGAGACTGAAGCTTTCTTT.

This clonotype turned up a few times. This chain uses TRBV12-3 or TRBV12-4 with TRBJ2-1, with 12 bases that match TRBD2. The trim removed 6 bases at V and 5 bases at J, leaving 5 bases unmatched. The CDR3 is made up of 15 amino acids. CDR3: CASREGLAGNNEQFF. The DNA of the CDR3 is TGTGCCAGCAGGGAAGGACTAGCGGGGAACAATGAGCAGTTCTTC.

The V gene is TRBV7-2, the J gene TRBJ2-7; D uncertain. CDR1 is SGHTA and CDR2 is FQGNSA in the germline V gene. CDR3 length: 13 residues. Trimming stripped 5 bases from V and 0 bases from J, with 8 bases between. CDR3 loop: CASSPSPSYEQYF. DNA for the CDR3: TGTGCCAGCAGCCCGTCCCCCTCCTACGAGCAGTACTTC.

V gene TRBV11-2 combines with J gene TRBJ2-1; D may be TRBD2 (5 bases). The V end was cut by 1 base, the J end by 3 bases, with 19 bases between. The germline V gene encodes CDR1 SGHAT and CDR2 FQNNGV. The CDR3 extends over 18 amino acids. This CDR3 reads CASSLGGRGSENYNEQFF. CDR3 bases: TGTGCCAGCAGCTTAGGAGGTCGAGGTAGCGAGAACTACAATGAGCAGTTCTTC.

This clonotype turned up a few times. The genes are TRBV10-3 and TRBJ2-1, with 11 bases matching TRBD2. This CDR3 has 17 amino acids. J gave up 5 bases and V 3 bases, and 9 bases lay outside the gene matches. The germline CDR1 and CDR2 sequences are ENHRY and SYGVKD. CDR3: CAISDQTGTSGNNEQFF. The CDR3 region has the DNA TGTGCCATCAGTGACCAGACCGGGACTAGCGGAAACAATGAGCAGTTCTTC.

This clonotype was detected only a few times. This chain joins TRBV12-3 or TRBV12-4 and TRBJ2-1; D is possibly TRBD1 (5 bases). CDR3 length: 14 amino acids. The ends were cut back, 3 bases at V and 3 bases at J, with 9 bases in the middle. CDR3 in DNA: TGTGCCAGCAGTTTTAGGGGTGTCTACAATGAGCAGTTCTTC. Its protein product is CASSFRGVYNEQFF.